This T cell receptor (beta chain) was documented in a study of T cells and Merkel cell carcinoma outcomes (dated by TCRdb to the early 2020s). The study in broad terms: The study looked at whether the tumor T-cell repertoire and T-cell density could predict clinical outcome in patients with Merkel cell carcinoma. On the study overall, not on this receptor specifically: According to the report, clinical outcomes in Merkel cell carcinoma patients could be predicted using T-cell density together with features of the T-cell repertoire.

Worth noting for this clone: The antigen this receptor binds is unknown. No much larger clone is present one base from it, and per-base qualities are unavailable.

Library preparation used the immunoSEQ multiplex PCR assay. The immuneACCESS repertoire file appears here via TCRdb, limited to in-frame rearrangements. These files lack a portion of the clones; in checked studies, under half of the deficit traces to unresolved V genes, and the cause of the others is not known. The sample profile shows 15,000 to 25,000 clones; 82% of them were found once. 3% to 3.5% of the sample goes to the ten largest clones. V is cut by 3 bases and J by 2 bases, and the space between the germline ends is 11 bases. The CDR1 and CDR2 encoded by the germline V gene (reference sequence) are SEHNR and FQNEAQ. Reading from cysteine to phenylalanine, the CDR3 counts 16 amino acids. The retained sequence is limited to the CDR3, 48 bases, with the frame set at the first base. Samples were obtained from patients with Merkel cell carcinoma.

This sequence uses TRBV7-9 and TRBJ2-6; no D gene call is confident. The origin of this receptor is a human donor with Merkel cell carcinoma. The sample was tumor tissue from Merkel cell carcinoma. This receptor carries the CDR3 CASSFPRSAGANVLTF. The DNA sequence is TGTGCCAGCAGCTTCCCCAGGTCCGCTGGGGCCAACGTCCTGACTTTC.